This T cell receptor (beta chain) originates from a study of T cells in Graves' hyperthyroidism and ophthalmopathy. CDR1 is DFQATT, CDR2 SNEGSKA, per germline (reference sequence). The CDR3 consists of 12 residues. Deletions cut 5 bases from V and 4 bases from J, with 11 bases between. For Graves' hyperthyroidism to be stable, ophthalmopathy could not progress within 18 months. The hyperthyroidism patients had all been newly diagnosed, and their disease duration was under 2 months. Their ages ranged from 18 to 65 years. As to this clonotype: Its cognate antigen is unknown.

RNA transcripts were the template for amplifying TCR beta CDR3 regions. The TCR CDR3 first-round RT-PCR relied on the HTBI primer set. TCRdb reanalysed the multiplex PCR reads using MiXCR and keeps one entry per CDR3 protein. Of under 400,000 distinct CDR3 sequences in the sample, 20% to 25% are singletons; the top ten hold over 45%. Study-level points and caveats: Also found in blood were most expanded thyroid clonotypes above 0.001.

The TCR originated in a woman aged 50 to 60 with Graves' hyperthyroidism. Sample: blood. V usage is TRBV20-1 and J usage is TRBJ2-5; D possibly corresponds to TRBD2 (6 bases). CDR3 residues: CSAPGRGETQYF. The CDR3 bases are TGCAGTGCTCCAGGGCGGGGAGAGACCCAGTACTTC.